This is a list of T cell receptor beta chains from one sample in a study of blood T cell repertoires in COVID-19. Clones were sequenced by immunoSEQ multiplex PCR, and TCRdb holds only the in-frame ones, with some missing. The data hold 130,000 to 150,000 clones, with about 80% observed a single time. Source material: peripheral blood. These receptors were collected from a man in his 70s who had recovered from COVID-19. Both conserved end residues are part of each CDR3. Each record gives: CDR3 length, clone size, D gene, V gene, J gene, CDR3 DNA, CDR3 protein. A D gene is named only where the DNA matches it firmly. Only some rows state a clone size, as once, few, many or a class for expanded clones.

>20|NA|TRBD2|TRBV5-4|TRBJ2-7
TGTGCCAGCAGCTTGGAAGTTTCGGGGACTAGCGGGAGGAAACCCTACGAGCAGTACTTC
CASSLEVSGTSGRKPYEQYF
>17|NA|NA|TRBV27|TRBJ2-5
TGTGCCAGCAGTTCTTCTGGGAACCGAGCGGGCAAAGAGACCCAGTACTTC
CASSSSGNRAGKETQYF
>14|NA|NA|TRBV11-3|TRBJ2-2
TGTGCCAGCAGCCCGTCGTTAGTCACCGGGGAGCTGTTTTTT
CASSPSLVTGELFF
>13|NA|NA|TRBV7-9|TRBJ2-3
TGTGCCAGCAGCTTCGGCGTTTTCGGGACGCAGTATTTT
CASSFGVFGTQYF
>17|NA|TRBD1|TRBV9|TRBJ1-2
TGTGCCAGCAGCCCTAGGGACAGGGACAGGGGCCTTTATGGCTACACCTTC
CASSPRDRDRGLYGYTF
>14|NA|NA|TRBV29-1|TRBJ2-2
TGCAGCGCAAGACTAGTCAGTGAGACCGGGGAGCTGTTTTTT
CSARLVSETGELFF
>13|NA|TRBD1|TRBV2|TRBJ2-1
TGTGCCAGCAGGGGGGACAGGTACAATGAGCAGTTCTTC
CASRGDRYNEQFF
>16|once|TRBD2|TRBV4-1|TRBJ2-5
TGCGCCAGCAGCCAATATGCTAGCGGGAAGGAAGAGACCCAGTACTTC
CASSQYASGKEETQYF
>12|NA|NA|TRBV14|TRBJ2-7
TGTGCCAGCAGCCATAAAACCTACGAGCAGTACTTC
CASSHKTYEQYF
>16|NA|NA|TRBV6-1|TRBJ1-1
TGTGCCAGCAGTGAGCAAGGGGTCGGTTTCAACACTGAAGCTTTCTTT
CASSEQGVGFNTEAFF
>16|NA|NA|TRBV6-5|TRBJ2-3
TGTGCCAGCAGTTACTCCCTATTAGCAGCCACAGATACGCAGTATTTT
CASSYSLLAATDTQYF
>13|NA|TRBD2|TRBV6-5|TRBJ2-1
TGTGCCAGCACCGGCGGGAGGGCCAATGAGCAGTTCTTC
CASTGGRANEQFF
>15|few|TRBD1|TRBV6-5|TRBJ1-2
TGTGCCAGCAGTTACGGGACAGAAATTAACTATGGCTACACCTTC
CASSYGTEINYGYTF
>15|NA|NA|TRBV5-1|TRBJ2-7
TGCGCCAGCAGCTTGGAAATAGGACAGAACTACGAGCAGTACTTC
CASSLEIGQNYEQYF
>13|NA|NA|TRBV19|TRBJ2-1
TGTGCCAGTACCCCCGGGTGGACAAATGAGCAGTTCTTC
CASTPGWTNEQFF
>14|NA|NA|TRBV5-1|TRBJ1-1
TGCGCCAGCAGCCAGGACAGTCAGAACACTGAAGCTTTCTTT
CASSQDSQNTEAFF
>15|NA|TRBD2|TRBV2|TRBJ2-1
TGTGCCAGCAGGGTACTAGCGGGTACGGGCAATGAGCAGTTCTTC
CASRVLAGTGNEQFF
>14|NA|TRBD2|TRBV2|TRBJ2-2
TGTGCCAGCATACTAGCGGGAGGCACCGGGGAGCTGTTTTTT
CASILAGGTGELFF
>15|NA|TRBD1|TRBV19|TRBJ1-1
TGTGCCAGTAGCCCCCCCGGACAGGGGGCGAGTGAAGCTTTCTTT
CASSPPGQGASEAFF
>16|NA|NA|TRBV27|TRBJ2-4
TGTGCCAGCACATTAACCTCCCAGGGGACCAAAAACATTCAGTACTTC
CASTLTSQGTKNIQYF
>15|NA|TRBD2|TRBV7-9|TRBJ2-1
TGTGCCAGCAGCCCTTCTAGCGGGTCCTACAATGAGCAGTTCTTC
CASSPSSGSYNEQFF
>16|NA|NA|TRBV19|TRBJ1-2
TGTGCCAGTAGTATAGCGGGGGACCGAGCTAACTATGGCTACACCTTC
CASSIAGDRANYGYTF
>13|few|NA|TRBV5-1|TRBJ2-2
TGCGCCAGCATGGGGGGGAACACCGGGGAGCTGTTTTTT
CASMGGNTGELFF
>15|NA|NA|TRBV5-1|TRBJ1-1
TGCGCCAGCAGCTTCGGGGGATCAATGAACACTGAAGCTTTCTTT
CASSFGGSMNTEAFF
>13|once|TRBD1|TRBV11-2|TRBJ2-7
TGTGCCAGCAGCTGGACAGGGGGGCCCGAGCAGTACTTC
CASSWTGGPEQYF
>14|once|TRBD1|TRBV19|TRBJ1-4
TGTGCCAGTAGAACTTCGACAGGGATCGAAAAACTGTTTTTT
CASRTSTGIEKLFF
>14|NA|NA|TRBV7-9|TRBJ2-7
TGTGCCAGCAGCTATGCCCTAGGAGGGTACGAGCAGTACTTC
CASSYALGGYEQYF
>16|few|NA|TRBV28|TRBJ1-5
TGTGCCAGTGGAGGCGGCCTCTTAAATATCAATCAGCCCCAGCATTTT
CASGGGLLNINQPQHF
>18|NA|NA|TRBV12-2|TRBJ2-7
TGTGCAAGTCGCTTAGCGAAAACGTCTAGCGGGAGAATCCACGAGCAGTACTTC
CASRLAKTSSGRIHEQYF
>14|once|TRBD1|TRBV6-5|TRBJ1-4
TGTGCCAGCAGCAGGGGACAGCCTAATGAAAAACTGTTTTTT
CASSRGQPNEKLFF
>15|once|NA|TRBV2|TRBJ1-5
TGTGCCAGCAGTGATAATGGTTTCGGCGGTCAGCCCCAGCATTTT
CASSDNGFGGQPQHF
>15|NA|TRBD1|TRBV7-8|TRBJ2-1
TGTGCCAGCAGCCCCATGGACAGGGGGTACGGTGAGCAGTTCTTC
CASSPMDRGYGEQFF
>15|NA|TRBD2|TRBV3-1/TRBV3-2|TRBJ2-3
TGTGCCAGCAGCCGGACTAGCGGGAGCACAGATACGCAGTATTTT
CASSRTSGSTDTQYF
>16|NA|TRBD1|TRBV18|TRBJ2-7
TGTGCCAGCTCACCCGGGACAGCTGCTTCGTATTCCGAGCAGTACTTC
CASSPGTAASYSEQYF
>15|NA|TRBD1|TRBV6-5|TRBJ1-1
TGTGCCAGCAGTATACCCGGGACAGCCAACACTGAAGCTTTCTTT
CASSIPGTANTEAFF
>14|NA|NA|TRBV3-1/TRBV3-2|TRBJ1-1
TGTGCCAGCAGCCAATTGGCCGGGGACACTGAAGCTTTCTTT
CASSQLAGDTEAFF
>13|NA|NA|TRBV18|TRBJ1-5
TGTGCCAGCACGCAGGGTACGGGTCAGCCCCAGCATTTT
CASTQGTGQPQHF
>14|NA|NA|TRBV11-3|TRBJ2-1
TGTGCCAGCAGCTTAAGTGGTAGCTACAATGAGCAGTTCTTC
CASSLSGSYNEQFF